The next 5 T cell receptor beta chains were all read from a single sample in a study of T cells in localized non-small cell lung cancer. Measured with immunoSEQ multiplex PCR; TCRdb has only the in-frame clones, and not every one. The data show around 83,000 clones, roughly 87% seen once. Sequencing used peripheral blood, obtained before any cancer treatment. These TCRs come from a man aged 35-69 years with stage I squamous cell lung carcinoma.

The chain carries TRBV5-1 and TRBJ1-1; D is uncertain. CDR3 length: 13 amino acids. CDR1 and CDR2 (germline): SGHRS, YFSETQ. V lost 0 bases, J lost 1 base, and 4 bases lay in between. The CDR3 coding sequence is TGCGCCAGCAGCTTGGACAGGAACACTGAAGCTTTCTTT. Translating gives CASSLDRNTEAFF.

V gene TRBV2 combines with J gene TRBJ2-7, with D perhaps given as TRBD1 or TRBD2 (5 bases each). CDR1 is SNHLY and CDR2 is FYNNEI in the germline V gene. The CDR3 has 15 residues. Trimming removed 5 bases from V and 4 bases from J, with 18 bases in between. CDR3 DNA sequence: TGTGCCAGCAGTACCCGGGACGGAGCTCTGTACGAGCAGTACTTC. Translating it yields CASSTRDGALYEQYF. The full variable domain, with the rest looked up from reference TRBV2 and TRBJ2-7, is EPEVTQTPSHQVTQMGQEVILRCVPISNHLYFYWYRQILGQKVEFLVSFYNNEISEKSEIFDDQFSVERPDGSNFTLKIRSTKLEDSAMYFCASSTRDGALYEQYFGPGTRLTVT.

The rearrangement uses TRBV5-4 and TRBJ1-1, with TRBD1 matching over 9 bases. Germline V CDR1 and CDR2: SGHNT, YYREEE (reference sequence). The CDR3 is 15 residues long. Trimming took 0 bases from V and 5 from J; bases not matched to a gene: 5. CDR3 sequence reads: CASSLGGQGRTEAFF. The CDR3 nucleotides read TGTGCCAGCAGCTTGGGGGGACAGGGTCGGACTGAAGCTTTCTTT. Full variable domain (remainder filled in from reference TRBV5-4 and TRBJ1-1): ETGVTQSPTHLIKTRGQQVTLRCSSQSGHNTVSWYQQALGQGPQFIFQYYREEENGRGNFPPRFSGLQFPNYSSELNVNALELDDSALYLCASSLGGQGRTEAFFGQGTRLTVV.

The rearrangement uses TRBV6-1 and TRBJ2-6; D gene unclear. The CDR3 extends over 13 amino acids. The V gene lost 7 bases and the J gene lost 0 bases, with 4 bases spanning the gap. In germline, CDR1 is MNHNS, CDR2 SASEGT. The CDR3 DNA reads as TGTGCCAGCATCCTCTCTGGGGCCAACGTCCTGACTTTC. Protein: CASILSGANVLTF.

This clone was detected only a few times. The rearrangement uses TRBV5-4 and TRBJ2-7; possibly TRBD1 or TRBD2 for D (5 bases each). Germline CDR1 SGHNT, CDR2 YYREEE (reference sequence). There are 13 residues in the CDR3. Between the trimmed V and J ends, which lost 5 bases and 2 bases, there was a span of 11 bases. CDR3 sequence: CASSWGRTYEQYF. CDR3 in DNA: TGTGCCAGCAGTTGGGGACGGACCTACGAGCAGTACTTC.